The clone carrying this TCR beta chain was detected a few times. These data belong to a study of naive and memory T cell subsets. An equimolar mix of two oligonucleotides served as the beta constant-region primer for TRBC1 and TRBC2. Ligated cDNA was amplified by four rounds of PCR with nested alpha and beta constant-region primers and SP2. TCRdb passed the UMI-ligation and nested PCR reads through MiXCR, listing each CDR3 protein once. The table has thousands of distinct CDR3 sequences, 25% to 35% seen once. Trimming left V 2 bases short and J 4 bases short, with 21 bases between. This CDR3 comprises 16 residues. Germline CDR1 SQVTM, CDR2 ANQGSEA.

This chain joins TRBV29-1 and TRBJ2-7; D gene unclear. The sequenced material came from CD8+ TEMRA cells from blood. Subset denoted: effector memory re-expressing CD45RA, CD45RA+ CD27-. This receptor was identified in a human donor in good health. The CDR3 reads CSVEWWSAQARYEQYF. The CDR3 bases are TGCAGCGTTGAATGGTGGTCGGCGCAGGCAAGATACGAGCAGTACTTC.